The present entry profiles one TCR beta chain with its context. The table came from immunoSEQ multiplex PCR; TCRdb's copy has only in-frame clones and leaves some out. Of 300,000 or so clones listed, approximately 89% are singletons. These data originate in a study of blood T cell repertoires in COVID-19. Trimming took 5 bases from V and 4 from J; bases not matched to a gene: 4. This CDR3 spans 13 amino acids. The sample consisted of peripheral blood. This sequence was found in a young woman with COVID-19, enrolled during active disease. The rearrangement links TRBV12-3 or TRBV12-4 to TRBJ2-7, with 8 bases lining up with TRBD1. DNA of the CDR3: TGTGCCAGCAGTCCCGGACAGGGTTACGAGCAGTACTTC. Its translation is CASSPGQGYEQYF.